The 26 T cell receptor beta chains reported below all come from one sample, sequenced in a study of cytomegalovirus exposure and HLA in healthy donors. PCR used 60 Vbeta primers and 13 Jbeta primers. Sequencing was performed with immunoSEQ multiplex PCR; in TCRdb, only in-frame clones are kept and a portion is missing. Of about 72,000 clones in the sample, 65% to 70% were seen once. The sample taken for sequencing was PBMCs. The receptor source for this set is a man between 40 and 49 years old in good health and CMV-seropositive.

V is TRBV9 and J is TRBJ2-7; TRBD2 aligns across 10 bases. The CDR3 is made up of 15 amino acids. With 4 bases clipped from V and 0 bases from J, the junction kept 4 bases outside the gene matches. Germline V gene data show CDR1 as SGDLS and CDR2 as YYNGEE. The CDR3 is CASSSSGGYSYEQYF. CDR3 DNA sequence: TGTGCCAGCAGCTCTAGCGGGGGCTACTCCTACGAGCAGTACTTC.

The chain is built from TRBV2 and TRBJ1-2, with D perhaps matching TRBD1 (5 bases). Germline CDR1 and CDR2: SNHLY and FYNNEI. The CDR3 totals 12 residues. V was trimmed by 3 bases and J by 7 bases, leaving 9 bases between them. The CDR3 loop is CASSDQGSGYTF. Here the CDR3 DNA reads TGTGCCAGCAGTGATCAGGGCTCTGGCTACACCTTC.

Only a few counts were recorded for this clone. CDR3 DNA sequence: TGCGCCAGCAGCCAACGGACTAGCGGGGGGGGAACAGATACGCAGTATTTT. Translation gives CASSQRTSGGGTDTQYF. The rearrangement joins TRBV4-3 to TRBJ2-3; 15 nucleotides match TRBD2. J lost 3 bases, V lost 2 bases, and 3 bases had no gene match. Germline V gene data show CDR1 as LGHNA and CDR2 as YSLEER. The CDR3 is 17 residues long.

This clone occurred a few times. The chain joins TRBV6-1 to TRBJ2-5, with 8 nucleotides matching TRBD1. This CDR3 comprises 14 residues. V lost 4 bases to trimming and J lost 5 bases; unmatched junction nucleotides: 6. The germline V gene has CDR1 MNHNS and CDR2 SASEGT. This CDR3 is CASSGGQEGETQYF. The CDR3, as DNA: TGTGCCAGCAGTGGGGGACAGGAGGGGGAGACCCAGTACTTC.

This chain links TRBV18 with TRBJ1-2; no reliable D call. Trimming pared 6 bases from V and 4 bases from J, leaving 12 bases between. Germline lookup yields CDR1 KGHSH and CDR2 LQKENI. The CDR3 is 13 amino acids. CDR3 sequence (DNA): TGTGCCAGCTCGTCCAGTCATGGCTATGGCTACACCTTC. Encoded protein: CASSSSHGYGYTF.

This CDR3 reads CASSLGQGSIQQYF. The CDR3 DNA reads as TGTGCCAGCAGTTTGGGACAGGGAAGCATACAACAGTACTTC. V and J are TRBV27 and TRBJ2-7; 9 bases agree with TRBD1. CDR1 is MNHEY and CDR2 is SMNVEV in the germline V gene (reference sequence). There are 14 residues in the CDR3. The trim removed 3 bases at V and 10 bases at J, leaving 10 bases unmatched.

CDR3 region: CASSERTSPRYEQFF. CDR3 nucleotide sequence: TGCGCCAGCAGCGAGCGGACTAGCCCTAGATACGAGCAGTTCTTC. The rearrangement joins TRBV5-1 to TRBJ2-1; 8 nucleotides line up with TRBD2. This CDR3 spans 15 amino acids. The trim removed 4 bases at V and 10 bases at J, leaving 13 bases unmatched. Germline CDR1 reads SGHRS; CDR2 reads YFSETQ.

The CDR3 loop is CASSLLQGGTEAFF. The CDR3 DNA is TGTGCCAGCAGCTTACTACAGGGTGGCACTGAAGCTTTCTTT. The V gene is TRBV7-2, the J gene TRBJ1-1; a weak D match, TRBD1 (6 bases). The CDR3 covers 14 residues. Trimming left V 2 bases short and J 4 bases short, with 11 bases between. Germline CDR1 reads SGHTA; CDR2 reads FQGNSA.

This clone showed up just a few times. CDR3 residues: CASSPLNQPQHF. The CDR3 DNA reads TGTGCCAGCAGTCCCCTTAATCAGCCCCAGCATTTT. This chain joins TRBV2 and TRBJ1-5; D is uncertain. Germline V CDR1 and CDR2: SNHLY, FYNNEI. Deletions cut 5 bases from V and 4 bases from J, with 6 bases between. The CDR3 is made up of 12 amino acids.

With respect to this clone: Other DNA sequences in this specimen translate into the identical CDR3. This chain uses TRBV9 with TRBJ2-1; the D gene is possibly TRBD2 (5 bases). CDR1 and CDR2 (germline): SGDLS, YYNGEE. The CDR3 totals 16 residues. V lost 4 bases and J 6 bases, leaving 20 bases between the germline ends. The CDR3: CASSPQGLASSNEQFF. CDR3 in DNA: TGTGCCAGCAGCCCCCAAGGGCTAGCATCCAGCAATGAGCAGTTCTTC.

V gene TRBV18 combines with J gene TRBJ1-5; TRBD1 might be the D (5 bases). Germline values: CDR1 KGHSH, CDR2 LQKENI. The CDR3 is made up of 13 amino acids. Trimming cost V 6 bases and J 4 bases, with 10 bases left between them. The CDR3: CASSQTENQPQHF. The DNA for the CDR3 is TGTGCCAGCTCCCAGACAGAAAATCAGCCCCAGCATTTT.

The J gene is TRBJ2-7, the V gene TRBV2, with D unresolved. The CDR3 has 13 amino acids. Germline V gene data show CDR1 as SNHLY and CDR2 as FYNNEI. The V and J ends lost 4 bases and 4 bases respectively, with 11 bases between them. As DNA, the CDR3 is TGTGCCAGCAGTGGTGGCCTTTGGTACGAGCAGTACTTC. Translation: CASSGGLWYEQYF. Full variable domain (rest looked up from reference TRBV2 and TRBJ2-7): EPEVTQTPSHQVTQMGQEVILRCVPISNHLYFYWYRQILGQKVEFLVSFYNNEISEKSEIFDDQFSVERPDGSNFTLKIRSTKLEDSAMYFCASSGGLWYEQYFGPGTRLTVT.

This sequence joins TRBV6-1 and TRBJ2-7; TRBD2 agrees at 9 bases. V lost 4 bases and J lost 2; bases outside the gene matches: 6. The germline V gene encodes CDR1 MNHNS and CDR2 SASEGT. This CDR3 contains 15 residues. The CDR3 DNA sequence: TGTGCCAGCAGTGCCTTAGCGGGGGCCGCCTACGAGCAGTACTTC. This sequence encodes CASSALAGAAYEQYF.

The gene calls are TRBV6-5 and TRBJ2-1, with 7 positions matching TRBD1. This CDR3 contains 15 residues. The V gene's germline CDR1 is MNHEY and CDR2 SVGAGI. V was pared by 5 bases and J by 0 bases, with 4 bases of the junction left unmatched. The CDR3 here is CASSAGTASYNEQFF. The DNA for the CDR3 is TGTGCCAGCAGTGCCGGGACAGCCTCCTACAATGAGCAGTTCTTC.

This clone was seen a few times. V and J are TRBV2 and TRBJ1-6, with D perhaps matching TRBD1 (5 bases). V gave up 8 bases and J gave up 13 bases, with 9 bases separating them. This CDR3 has 10 residues. Germline V gene lookup returns CDR1 SNHLY and CDR2 FYNNEI. This chain's CDR3 is CASGGYPLHF. In DNA, the CDR3 is TGTGCCAGCGGGGGGTATCCCCTCCACTTT.

V usage is TRBV5-1 and J usage is TRBJ2-3, with D maybe TRBD1 (6 bases). V was pared by 4 bases and J by 3 bases, with 15 bases between. Per the germline V gene, CDR1 is SGHRS and CDR2 is YFSETQ. This CDR3 contains 15 residues. CDR3 DNA: TGCGCCAGCAGCGCAGCAGGGGAGAGGACAGATACGCAGTATTTT. It is translated as CASSAAGERTDTQYF.

The chain carries TRBV13 and TRBJ1-2; 8 nucleotides line up with TRBD1. CDR3 length: 15 residues. The germline V gene encodes CDR1 PRHDT and CDR2 FYEKMQ (reference sequence). Trimming took 11 bases from V and 3 from J; bases not matched to a gene: 14. The CDR3 spells CACGRTGLQYYGYTF. CDR3 nucleotides: TGTGCCTGCGGTCGGACAGGGTTACAGTACTATGGCTACACCTTC.

V usage is TRBV6-5 and J usage is TRBJ2-1, with a tentative D call TRBD1 (6 bases). The V end lost 6 bases, the J end lost 4 bases, and 10 bases lay between the germline ends. Per the germline V gene, CDR1 is MNHEY and CDR2 is SVGAGI. CDR3 size: 13 residues. Here the CDR3 DNA reads TGTGCCAGCAGCGGGGACAATTACAATGAGCAGTTCTTC. Amino acids: CASSGDNYNEQFF.

Comment on this clone: One end of the junction varies from germline; a read error may be responsible. This chain uses TRBV7-7 with TRBJ2-2, with 9 bases lining up with TRBD2. The CDR3 totals 14 residues. The V gene's germline CDR1 is SSHAT and CDR2 FNYEAQ (reference sequence). The CDR3 reads CASSASGVTGELFF. CDR3 DNA: TGTGCTAGCAGCGCTAGCGGGGTAACCGGGGAGCTGTTTTTT.

This clone was found a few times. The V and J genes are TRBV5-4 and TRBJ1-1; D uncertain. V gave up 4 bases and J gave up 1 base, with 14 bases separating them. Germline V gene lookup returns CDR1 SGHNT and CDR2 YYREEE (reference sequence). The CDR3 is 15 residues long. DNA of the CDR3: TGTGCCAGCAGCCGCTACGAGGGCGCGAACACTGAAGCTTTCTTT. Translating gives CASSRYEGANTEAFF.

The V gene is TRBV6-1, the J gene TRBJ1-1; a weak D match, TRBD1 (6 bases). Trimming cost V 1 base and J 1 base, with 10 bases left between them. The CDR3 has 15 residues. Germline V lookup: CDR1 MNHNS, CDR2 SASEGT. The CDR3 sequence: CASSEEGGANTEAFF. The CDR3 DNA reads TGTGCCAGCAGTGAAGAGGGGGGGGCGAACACTGAAGCTTTCTTT.

The V and J genes are TRBV4-1 and TRBJ2-7; D gene unclear. This CDR3 spans 15 amino acids. Between the trimmed V and J ends, which lost 0 bases and 3 bases, there was a span of 12 bases. CDR1 MGHRA and CDR2 YSYEKL come from the germline V gene. Here the CDR3 reads CASSQEINSYYEQYF. For the CDR3, the DNA is TGCGCCAGCAGCCAAGAAATTAACAGCTACTACGAGCAGTACTTC.

This rearrangement joins TRBV19 to TRBJ2-7; 10 nucleotides agree with TRBD2. Per germline, CDR1 LNHDA and CDR2 SQIVND (reference sequence). V shed 3 bases and J 2 bases; nucleotides not matched to a gene: 4. CDR3 length: 15 amino acids. Here the CDR3 DNA reads TGTGCCAGTAGTATGGTAGCGGGGGGTACCTACGAGCAGTACTTC. Translation gives CASSMVAGGTYEQYF.

The chain employs TRBV13 and TRBJ1-6; D perhaps matches TRBD1 (6 bases). This CDR3 contains 14 residues. V lost 5 bases and J lost 1, with 6 bases in between. Germline values: CDR1 PRHDT, CDR2 FYEKMQ (reference sequence). The CDR3 DNA reads TGTGCCAGCAGCAGGGGGTCCTATAATTCACCCCTCCACTTT. Translated: CASSRGSYNSPLHF.

This chain connects TRBV5-1 to TRBJ1-2; 7 nucleotides match TRBD1. This CDR3 has 14 residues. V trimming: 2 bases; J trimming: 5 bases; junction bases outside the gene matches: 6. Germline lookup yields CDR1 SGHRS and CDR2 YFSETQ. The CDR3 spells CASSFSDREYGYTF. CDR3 sequence (DNA): TGCGCCAGCAGCTTTAGTGACAGGGAGTATGGCTACACCTTC.

The rearrangement joins TRBV5-6 to TRBJ2-7; 9 bases map to TRBD1. Germline V gene lookup returns CDR1 SGHDT and CDR2 YYEEEE. The CDR3 has 14 residues. The V and J ends lost 4 bases and 3 bases, in that order; junction bases with no gene match: 5. The CDR3 region has the DNA TGTGCCAGCAGCCCCGGACAGGGGTTCTACGAGCAGTACTTC. Amino acid sequence: CASSPGQGFYEQYF.